The rows below give T cell receptor beta chains drawn from one sample of a study of cytomegalovirus exposure and HLA in healthy donors. TCRdb's table, derived via immunoSEQ multiplex PCR, lists solely in-frame clones and lacks some. The table includes tens of thousands of clones, roughly 90% detected once. The sample comprised PBMCs. These receptors all stem from a young woman in good health and CMV-seronegative. The CDR3 runs from the conserved cysteine through the conserved F or W. Fields, in order: clone size, J gene, D gene, V gene, CDR3 protein, CDR3 DNA. The D gene is left open where the match is weak. Expanded clones are given a class, and other clones once, few, many or no size at all.

.	TRBJ1-5	.	TRBV19	CATALSYSNQPQHF	TGTGCCACCGCCCTGTCCTATAGCAATCAGCCCCAGCATTTT
.	TRBJ1-5	TRBD1	TRBV10-3	CAISDSQGPNQPQHF	TGTGCCATCAGTGATTCACAGGGGCCGAATCAGCCCCAGCATTTT
once	TRBJ1-1	.	TRBV14	CASSPLGVNTEAFF	TGTGCCAGCAGCCCCCTAGGGGTCAACACTGAAGCTTTCTTT
.	TRBJ2-1	TRBD1	TRBV11-2	CASSPAGTGGNEQFF	TGTGCCAGCAGTCCGGCGGGGACAGGGGGCAATGAGCAGTTCTTC
.	TRBJ1-4	.	TRBV27	CASTPSTGVVEKLFF	TGTGCCAGCACCCCCTCGACAGGTGTGGTTGAAAAACTGTTTTTT
.	TRBJ1-2	TRBD1	TRBV11-2	CASSSSLPAGGGYTF	TGTGCCAGCAGCTCATCCTTGCCGGCAGGGGGTGGCTACACCTTC
.	TRBJ1-5	.	TRBV10-1	CASSEQGLGQPQHF	TGCGCCAGCAGTGAGCAGGGACTTGGGCAGCCCCAGCATTTT
.	TRBJ2-2	TRBD2	TRBV28	CASSPSFRSSGGAWTGELFF	TGTGCCAGCAGTCCCTCCTTTCGGTCTAGCGGGGGGGCATGGACCGGGGAGCTGTTTTTT
.	TRBJ1-2	.	TRBV10-3	CAISEGRNGYTF	TGTGCCATCAGTGAAGGGAGAAATGGCTACACCTTC
.	TRBJ1-4	TRBD1	TRBV9	CASSVGTAATNEKLFF	TGTGCCAGCAGCGTTGGGACAGCGGCAACTAATGAAAAACTGTTTTTT
.	TRBJ2-1	TRBD2	TRBV15	CATSRDTMAGGNEQFF	TGTGCCACCAGCAGAGATACGATGGCGGGGGGCAATGAGCAGTTCTTC
.	TRBJ1-1	.	TRBV5-1	CASSRGSEGTEAFF	TGCGCCAGCAGCCGGGGGTCGGAAGGAACTGAAGCTTTCTTT
.	TRBJ2-7	.	TRBV7-2	CASSLYGTGSYEQYF	TGTGCCAGCAGCTTATACGGGACTGGGAGCTACGAGCAGTACTTC
.	TRBJ2-1	.	TRBV21-1	CASWSASRASGGSYNEQFF	TGTGCCAGCTGGTCGGCCTCCAGGGCTAGCGGGGGAAGTTACAATGAGCAGTTCTTC
.	TRBJ1-4	.	TRBV5-1	CASTGGSTNEKLFF	TGCGCCAGCACGGGGGGTTCAACTAATGAAAAACTGTTTTTT
.	TRBJ2-5	.	TRBV7-2	CASSLEGKGRETQYF	TGTGCCAGCAGCTTAGAGGGGAAAGGAAGGGAGACCCAGTACTTC
few	TRBJ1-2	TRBD1	TRBV18	CASSPGRGISGYTF	TGTGCCAGCTCACCCGGCAGGGGGATCTCTGGCTACACCTTC
.	TRBJ1-2	.	TRBV28	CASSLGQYIYGYTF	TGTGCCAGCAGTTTAGGGCAGTATATCTATGGCTACACCTTC
few	TRBJ2-3	TRBD2	TRBV30	CACQRGGPTDTQYF	TGTGCCTGTCAACGGGGGGGCCCGACAGATACGCAGTATTTT
.	TRBJ2-5	TRBD2	TRBV18	CASSPPGLAGGKTQYF	TGTGCCAGCTCACCACCGGGACTTGCGGGGGGAAAGACCCAGTACTTC
.	TRBJ2-5	TRBD2	TRBV11-2	CASKLAGDQGTQYF	TGTGCCAGCAAACTAGCGGGGGATCAGGGGACCCAGTACTTC
.	TRBJ2-1	.	TRBV14	CASSQDPTRLFF	TGTGCCAGCAGCCAAGATCCGACTAGACTGTTCTTC
few	TRBJ1-2	TRBD1	TRBV19	CASRTGGFGYGYTF	TGTGCCAGTAGGACAGGGGGCTTTGGCTATGGCTACACCTTC
.	TRBJ2-3	.	TRBV15	CATSRDLGRLGTQYF	TGTGCCACCAGCAGAGATCTCGGCCGACTCGGTACGCAGTATTTT
once	TRBJ2-7	TRBD2	TRBV9	CASSVVCLSGVAGEQYF	TGTGCCAGCAGCGTAGTTTGTTTGAGCGGGGTCGCGGGCGAGCAGTACTTC
.	TRBJ1-6	.	TRBV5-1	CASSLSPPGNSPLHF	TGCGCCAGCAGCTTGAGTCCGCCAGGAAATTCACCCCTCCACTTT
.	TRBJ2-7	.	TRBV4-1	CASSPITGKIPYHEQYF	TGCGCCAGCAGCCCAATCACAGGGAAAATACCTTACCACGAGCAGTACTTC
.	TRBJ2-2	.	TRBV6-6	CASRFGGGANTGELFF	TGTGCCAGCAGGTTCGGAGGGGGGGCTAACACCGGGGAGCTGTTTTTT
.	TRBJ2-7	TRBD1	TRBV19	CAVGRGGVYEQYF	TGTGCCGTGGGCAGAGGGGGCGTATACGAGCAGTACTTC
.	TRBJ1-5	.	TRBV7-2	CASSQVPSQPQHF	TGTGCCAGCAGCCAGGTTCCGAGTCAGCCCCAGCATTTT
.	TRBJ2-6	.	TRBV28	CASSFSSLAGLRYSGANVLTF	TGTGCCAGCAGTTTTTCTTCCCTTGCGGGGCTTCGTTACTCTGGGGCCAACGTCCTGACTTTC
.	TRBJ1-3	.	TRBV12-2	CASREEGKDRVPGNTIYF	TGTGCAAGTCGTGAGGAGGGAAAAGACAGGGTTCCTGGAAACACCATATATTTT
.	TRBJ2-2	.	TRBV12-5	CASGSGPNTGELFF	TGTGCTAGTGGTAGCGGCCCTAACACCGGGGAGCTGTTTTTT
.	TRBJ2-5	TRBD1	TRBV18	CASSHFWTGGTQETQYF	TGTGCCAGCTCACATTTCTGGACAGGGGGAACCCAAGAGACCCAGTACTTC
.	TRBJ1-5	.	TRBV6-5	CASSYEAVPNQPQHF	TGTGCCAGCAGTTACGAGGCGGTACCCAATCAGCCCCAGCATTTT
.	TRBJ2-3	TRBD2	TRBV7-9	CASSSRTSGSPTDTQYF	TGTGCCAGCAGCTCCAGGACTAGCGGGAGCCCAACAGATACGCAGTATTTT
.	TRBJ2-1	TRBD1	TRBV19	CASSMVDRIDNEQFF	TGTGCCAGTAGTATGGTGGACAGGATCGACAATGAGCAGTTCTTC
.	TRBJ1-4	.	TRBV4-1	CASSRLGGTNEKLFF	TGCGCCAGCAGCCGACTGGGAGGTACTAATGAAAAACTGTTTTTT
.	TRBJ1-2	.	TRBV7-9	CASSFRGIRNGYTF	TGTGCCAGCAGCTTTAGGGGGATTAGGAATGGCTACACCTTC
.	TRBJ1-1	.	TRBV7-9	CASSPEEGRTEAFF	TGTGCCAGCAGCCCTGAGGAGGGGAGGACTGAAGCTTTCTTT
.	TRBJ2-1	.	TRBV7-2	CASSLASGIYNEQFF	TGTGCCAGCAGCTTAGCGTCAGGGATTTACAATGAGCAGTTCTTC
few	TRBJ2-3	.	TRBV19	CASSIWTGGMTTDTQYF	TGTGCCAGTAGTATATGGACTGGTGGTATGACCACAGATACGCAGTATTTT
.	TRBJ2-5	.	TRBV14	CASSQRSSIFQETQYF	TGTGCCAGCAGCCAAAGATCTTCTATTTTTCAAGAGACCCAGTACTTC
.	TRBJ2-1	TRBD1	TRBV28	CATGTGGNEQFF	TGTGCCACCGGGACAGGGGGAAATGAGCAGTTCTTC
.	TRBJ1-3	TRBD1	TRBV5-6	CASSLRQGANTIYF	TGTGCCAGCAGCCTCCGGCAGGGGGCAAACACCATATATTTT
.	TRBJ2-7	.	TRBV19	CASSIVSSSYEQYF	TGTGCCAGTAGTATAGTGTCGAGCTCCTACGAGCAGTACTTC
.	TRBJ2-1	TRBD2	TRBV27	CASFGLAGFNEQFF	TGTGCCAGCTTCGGACTAGCGGGATTCAATGAGCAGTTCTTC
.	TRBJ1-4	TRBD1	TRBV19	CASSISGQGEKLFF	TGTGCCAGTAGTATATCGGGACAGGGGGAAAAACTGTTTTTT
.	TRBJ1-1	.	TRBV6-5	CASAGGPGKAFF	TGTGCCAGTGCCGGGGGGCCGGGTAAAGCTTTCTTT
.	TRBJ1-3	TRBD1	TRBV6-5	CASRVTGGVGNTIYF	TGTGCCAGCAGAGTGACAGGGGGAGTTGGAAACACCATATATTTT
few	TRBJ2-1	TRBD2	TRBV2	CASSALSSGGANHEQFF	TGTGCCAGCAGTGCCCTCTCTAGCGGGGGGGCTAACCATGAGCAGTTCTTC
.	TRBJ2-1	TRBD2	TRBV7-2	CASSKEGASGRDEQFF	TGTGCCAGCAGCAAAGAGGGGGCTAGCGGGAGGGATGAGCAGTTCTTC
.	TRBJ1-4	.	TRBV28	CASSFAGRERLFF	TGTGCCAGCAGTTTCGCCGGAAGGGAGCGACTGTTTTTT